These 10 T cell receptor beta chains share one sample of origin, sequenced in a study of blood T cell repertoires in COVID-19. Some clones are missing from TCRdb's copy, which holds only in-frame ones; the method was immunoSEQ multiplex PCR. The sample has 200,000 to 250,000 clones, 80% seen once. Sample: peripheral blood. Receptor source: a human donor in a cohort sampled during active COVID-19.

The CDR3 nucleotides are TGTGCCAGCAGTGACCCCTCTAGCAATGAGCAGTTCTTC. Amino acids: CASSDPSSNEQFF. The chain uses TRBV9 and TRBJ2-1; D is uncertain. CDR3 length equals 13 residues. Deletions cut 5 bases from V and 6 bases from J, with 12 bases between. The germline V gene has CDR1 SGDLS and CDR2 YYNGEE.

V usage is TRBV19 and J usage is TRBJ1-2; 8 bases align to TRBD1. The V and J ends lost 4 bases and 4 bases, in that order; junction bases with no gene match: 5. The germline V gene has CDR1 LNHDA and CDR2 SQIVND (reference sequence). The CDR3 runs to 14 residues. The chain's CDR3 is CASSTRQGSYGYTF. The CDR3 DNA follows: TGTGCCAGTAGTACTCGACAGGGGTCCTATGGCTACACCTTC.

V is TRBV6-5 and J is TRBJ1-5; D unresolved. The germline V gene has CDR1 MNHEY and CDR2 SVGAGI. V shed 8 bases and J shed 1 base, with 12 bases lying between them. This CDR3 is built from 14 residues. Here the CDR3 DNA reads TGTGCCAGCCTCTCCTCGAGGAGCAATCAGCCCCAGCATTTT. Its protein product is CASLSSRSNQPQHF.

The chain links TRBV4-1 to TRBJ2-7, with TRBD2 matching 12 bases. Unmatched junction bases numbered 20, after V lost 0 bases and J lost 5 bases. The CDR3 spans 21 residues. Germline CDR1 reads MGHRA; CDR2 reads YSYEKL. CDR3 sequence: CASSQDSGGEMLAGGKDEQYF. The CDR3 DNA is TGCGCCAGCAGCCAAGATTCCGGGGGGGAGATGCTAGCGGGAGGGAAGGACGAGCAGTACTTC.

The V and J genes are TRBV6-6 and TRBJ2-7; possibly TRBD1 for D (5 bases). CDR1 and CDR2 (germline): MNHNY, SVGAGI (reference sequence). The V gene lost 6 bases and the J gene lost 0 bases, with 15 bases spanning the gap. The CDR3 has 15 amino acids. CDR3 sequence (DNA): TGTGCCAGCAGGGAACCAGGGCGAAGCTCCTACGAGCAGTACTTC. Protein sequence: CASREPGRSSYEQYF.

CDR3 region: CASSLDFYEQYF. The CDR3 DNA is TGTGCCAGCAGCTTGGACTTCTACGAGCAGTACTTC. This sequence joins TRBV5-4 and TRBJ2-7; D is unclear. The V and J ends lost 0 bases and 3 bases respectively, with 4 bases between them. Germline loops: CDR1 SGHNT, CDR2 YYREEE (reference sequence). This CDR3 comprises 12 residues.

V and J are TRBV7-2 and TRBJ1-3, with TRBD1 identical over 10 bases. J was trimmed by 5 bases and V by 4 bases; bases with no gene match: 5. Germline assignment: CDR1 SGHTA and CDR2 FQGNSA. This CDR3 spans 15 amino acids. Here the CDR3 reads CASSSSGQGRNTIYF. In DNA, the CDR3 is TGTGCCAGCAGCTCCTCGGGACAGGGGAGAAACACCATATATTTT. The entire variable domain, with the rest obtained from reference TRBV7-2 and TRBJ1-3, is as follows: GAGVSQSPSNKVTEKGKDVELRCDPISGHTALYWYRQSLGQGLEFLIYFQGNSAPDKSGLPSDRFSAERTGGSVSTLTIQRTQQEDSAVYLCASSSSGQGRNTIYFGEGSWLTVV.

This clone was picked up a small number of times. This rearrangement joins TRBV27 to TRBJ2-7; 7 bases fit TRBD1. Germline loops: CDR1 MNHEY, CDR2 SMNVEV (reference sequence). Trimming took 7 bases from V and 2 from J; bases not matched to a gene: 11. The CDR3 length is 15 residues. The CDR3 DNA follows: TGTGCCAGCACCCGCCGCGAGGGGGCCACCTACGAGCAGTACTTC. Protein product: CASTRREGATYEQYF.

This clone was counted between two and nine times. The chain has TRBV4-1 and TRBJ2-7; 8 bases line up with TRBD2. The CDR3 totals 15 residues. The germline CDR1 and CDR2 sequences are MGHRA and YSYEKL. V lost 4 bases and J lost 3; bases outside the gene matches: 8. The CDR3 coding sequence is TGCGCCAGCAGCCGCGTACCGGGACTAGTCTACGAGCAGTACTTC. This sequence encodes CASSRVPGLVYEQYF.

This chain uses TRBV19 with TRBJ1-6, with D maybe TRBD1 (6 bases). Per the germline V gene, CDR1 is LNHDA and CDR2 is SQIVND (reference sequence). The length of the CDR3 is 18 residues. Trimming took 2 bases from V and 0 from J, leaving 14 bases between them. The CDR3 sequence: CASSITGGQSSYNSPLHF. The CDR3, as DNA: TGTGCCAGTAGTATAACAGGAGGACAGAGCTCCTATAATTCACCCCTCCACTTT.